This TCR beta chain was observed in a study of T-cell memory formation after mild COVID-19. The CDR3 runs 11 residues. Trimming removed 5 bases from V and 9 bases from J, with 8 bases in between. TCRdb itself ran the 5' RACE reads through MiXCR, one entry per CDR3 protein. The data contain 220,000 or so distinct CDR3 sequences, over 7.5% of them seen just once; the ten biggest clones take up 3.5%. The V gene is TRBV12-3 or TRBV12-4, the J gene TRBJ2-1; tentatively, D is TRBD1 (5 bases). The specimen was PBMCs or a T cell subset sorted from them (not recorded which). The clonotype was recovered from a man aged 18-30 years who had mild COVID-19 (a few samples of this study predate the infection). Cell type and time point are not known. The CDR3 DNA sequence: TGTGCCAGCAGTCAGGGTATTGAGCAGTTCTTC. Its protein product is CASSQGIEQFF.